This T cell receptor (beta chain) was documented in a study of cytomegalovirus exposure and HLA in healthy donors. These donors were members of the roughly 120-subject validation cohort, a group separate from the approximately 700-subject first cohort. Findings of the study overall: According to a subsequent analysis, TCR clusters identified in the first cohort showed a tendency to co-occur across the 110 or so validation repertoires. As confirmed in vitro, a few CMV-associated chains were specific for CMV antigens.

About this clone itself: Its cognate antigen is unknown.

CDR1 and CDR2 from the germline V gene are SGHDT and YYEEEE. V dropped 4 bases and J dropped 4; count of bases not matched to a gene: 7. The CDR3 contains 17 residues. Here immunoSEQ multiplex PCR was the method, and the copy in TCRdb shows in-frame clones only, minus some. The sample lists 280,000 or so clones; 70% to 90% were seen once. Sample: PBMCs. V is TRBV5-6 and J is TRBJ2-5, with TRBD2 matching over 16 bases. The receptor's source is a woman between 18 and 29 years old in good health and CMV-seronegative. The DNA for the CDR3 is TGTGCCAGCAGCAAGGGGACTAGCGGGAGGGAAGGAGAGACCCAGTACTTC. Protein product: CASSKGTSGREGETQYF.